A few counts support the clone carrying this T cell receptor (beta chain). The antigen is undetermined. The V gene lost 9 bases and the J gene lost 7 bases, with 17 bases spanning the gap. Looked up from germline, CDR1 is LGHNT and CDR2 is FRNRAP. There are 13 residues in the CDR3. What was amplified from RNA transcripts were TCR beta CDR3 regions. The study used the HTBI primer set for a first-round RT-PCR of the TCR CDR3. TCRdb re-analysed the multiplex PCR reads in MiXCR, keeping a single row per CDR3 protein. The sample has about 640,000 distinct CDR3 sequences; around 21% are singletons. The diagnoses drew upon clinical symptoms, serum thyroxine and TRAb, thyroid ultrasound and orbital computed tomography. The source of the sample is a study of T cells in Graves' hyperthyroidism and ophthalmopathy. Study summary: Initial diagnosis, before any treatment, was when peripheral blood was collected.

The study's findings and limits: A model of 13 V-J features distinguished ophthalmopathy from stable hyperthyroidism. The blood repertoire included most of the expanded thyroid clonotypes above 0.001.

The clonotype originates from a young man with Graves' ophthalmopathy. The sequenced material came from blood. This chain uses TRBV12-5 with TRBJ2-3; D possibly corresponds to TRBD1 (5 bases). CDR3 loop: CASMGRHANTQYF. The CDR3, as DNA: TGTGCTAGCATGGGGCGCCACGCGAATACGCAGTATTTT.